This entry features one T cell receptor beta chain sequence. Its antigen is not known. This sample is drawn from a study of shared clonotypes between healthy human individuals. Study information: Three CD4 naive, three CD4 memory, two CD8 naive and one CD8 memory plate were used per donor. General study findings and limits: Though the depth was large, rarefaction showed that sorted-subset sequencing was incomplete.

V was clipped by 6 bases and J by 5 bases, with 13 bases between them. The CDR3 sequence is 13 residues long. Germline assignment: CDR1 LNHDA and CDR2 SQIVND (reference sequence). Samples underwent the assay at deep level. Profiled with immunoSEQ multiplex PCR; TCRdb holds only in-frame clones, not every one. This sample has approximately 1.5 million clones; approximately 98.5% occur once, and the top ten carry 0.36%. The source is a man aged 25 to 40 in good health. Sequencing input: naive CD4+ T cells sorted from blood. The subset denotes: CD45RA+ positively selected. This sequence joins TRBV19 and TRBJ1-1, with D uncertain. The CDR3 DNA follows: TGTGCCAGTAGCAGGATTTTGGGGACTGAAGCTTTCTTT. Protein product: CASSRILGTEAFF.